The T cell receptor beta chain under discussion was sequenced for a study of naive and memory T cell subsets. This CDR3 is built from 15 residues. Germline V lookup: CDR1 KGHDR, CDR2 SFDVKD. The V end lost 4 bases, the J end lost 3 bases, and 13 bases lay between the germline ends. This clonotype was recorded a few times. Both TRBC1 and TRBC2 were covered by a beta constant-region primer of two equimolar oligonucleotides. Ligated cDNA was amplified by four rounds of PCR with nested alpha and beta constant-region primers and SP2. TCRdb fed the UMI-ligation and nested PCR reads into MiXCR, producing one record per CDR3 protein. Of about 150,000 distinct CDR3 sequences in the sample, about 18% are singletons; the top ten hold more than 0.13%. Alpha and beta libraries were amplified separately from the second PCR onward. CMV status came from CD4+ IFNgamma after overnight CMV lysate stimulation.

The source of this sequence is a human donor in good health. The gene calls are TRBV24-1 and TRBJ2-3; D is uncertain. The sequenced material came from naive CD4+ T cells from blood. This CDR3 is CATSDIGLGTDTQYF. The CDR3, as DNA: TGTGCCACCAGTGACATCGGTTTGGGTACAGATACGCAGTATTTT.